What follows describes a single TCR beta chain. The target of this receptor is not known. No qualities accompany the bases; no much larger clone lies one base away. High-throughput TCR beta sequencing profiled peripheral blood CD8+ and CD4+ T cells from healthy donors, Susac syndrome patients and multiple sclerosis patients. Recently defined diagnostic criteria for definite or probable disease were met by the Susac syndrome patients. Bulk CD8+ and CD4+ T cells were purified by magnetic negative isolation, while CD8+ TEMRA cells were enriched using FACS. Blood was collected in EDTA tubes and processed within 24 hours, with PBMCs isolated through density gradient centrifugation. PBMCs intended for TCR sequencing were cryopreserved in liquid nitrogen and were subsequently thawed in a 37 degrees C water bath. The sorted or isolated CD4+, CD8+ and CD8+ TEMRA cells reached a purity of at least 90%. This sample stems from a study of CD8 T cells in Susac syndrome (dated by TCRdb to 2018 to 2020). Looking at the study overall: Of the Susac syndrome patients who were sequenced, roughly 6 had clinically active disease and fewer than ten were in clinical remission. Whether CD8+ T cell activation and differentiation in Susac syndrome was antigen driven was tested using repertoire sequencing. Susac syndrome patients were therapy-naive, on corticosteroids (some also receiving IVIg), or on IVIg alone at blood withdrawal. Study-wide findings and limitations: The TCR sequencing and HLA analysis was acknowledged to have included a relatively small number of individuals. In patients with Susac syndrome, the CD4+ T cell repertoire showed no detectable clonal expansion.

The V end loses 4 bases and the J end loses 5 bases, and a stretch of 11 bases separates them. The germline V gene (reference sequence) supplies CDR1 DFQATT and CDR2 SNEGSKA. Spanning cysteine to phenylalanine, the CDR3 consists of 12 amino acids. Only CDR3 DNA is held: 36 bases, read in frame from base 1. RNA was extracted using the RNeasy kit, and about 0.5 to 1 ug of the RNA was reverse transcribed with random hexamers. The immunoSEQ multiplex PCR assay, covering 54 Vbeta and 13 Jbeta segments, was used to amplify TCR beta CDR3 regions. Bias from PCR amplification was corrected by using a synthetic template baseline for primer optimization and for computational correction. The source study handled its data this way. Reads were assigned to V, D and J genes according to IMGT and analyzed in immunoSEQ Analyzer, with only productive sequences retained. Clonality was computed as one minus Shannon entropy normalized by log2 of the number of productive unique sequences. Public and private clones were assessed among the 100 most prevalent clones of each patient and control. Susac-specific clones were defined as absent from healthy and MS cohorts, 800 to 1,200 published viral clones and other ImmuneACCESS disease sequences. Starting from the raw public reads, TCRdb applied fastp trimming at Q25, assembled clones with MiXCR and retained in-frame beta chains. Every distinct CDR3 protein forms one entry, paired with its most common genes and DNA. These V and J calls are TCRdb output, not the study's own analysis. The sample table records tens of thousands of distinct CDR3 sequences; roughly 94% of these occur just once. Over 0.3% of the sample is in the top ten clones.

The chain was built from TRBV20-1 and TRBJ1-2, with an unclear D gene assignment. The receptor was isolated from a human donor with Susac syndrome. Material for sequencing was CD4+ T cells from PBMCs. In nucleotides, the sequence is TGCAGTGCTACTCCAAACCATTATGGCTACACCTTC. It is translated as CSATPNHYGYTF.